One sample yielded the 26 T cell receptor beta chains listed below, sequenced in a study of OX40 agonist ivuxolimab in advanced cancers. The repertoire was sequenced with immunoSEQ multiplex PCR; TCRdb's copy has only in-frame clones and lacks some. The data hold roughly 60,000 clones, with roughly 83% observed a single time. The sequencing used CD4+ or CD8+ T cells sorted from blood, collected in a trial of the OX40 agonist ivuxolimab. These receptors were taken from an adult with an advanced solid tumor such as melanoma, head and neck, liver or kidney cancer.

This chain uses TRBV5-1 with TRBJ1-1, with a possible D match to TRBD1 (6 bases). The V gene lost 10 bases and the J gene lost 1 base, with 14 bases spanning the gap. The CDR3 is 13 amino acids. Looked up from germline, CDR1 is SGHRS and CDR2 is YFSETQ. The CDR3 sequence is CASRDIGNTEAFF. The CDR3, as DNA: TGCGCCTCCCGGGACATAGGGAACACTGAAGCTTTCTTT.

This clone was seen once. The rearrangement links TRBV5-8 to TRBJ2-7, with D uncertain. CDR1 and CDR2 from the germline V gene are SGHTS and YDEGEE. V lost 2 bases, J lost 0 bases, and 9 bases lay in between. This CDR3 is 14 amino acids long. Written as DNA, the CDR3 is TGTGCCAGCAGCTTACCCAGGAGCTCCTACGAGCAGTACTTC. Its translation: CASSLPRSSYEQYF.

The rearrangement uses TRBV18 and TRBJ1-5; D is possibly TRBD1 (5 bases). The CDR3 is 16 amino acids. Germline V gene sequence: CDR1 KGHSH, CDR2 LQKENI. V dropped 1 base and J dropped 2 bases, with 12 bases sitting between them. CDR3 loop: CASSPRMIRGNQPQHF. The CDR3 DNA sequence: TGTGCCAGCTCACCACGAATGATCAGGGGCAATCAGCCCCAGCATTTT.

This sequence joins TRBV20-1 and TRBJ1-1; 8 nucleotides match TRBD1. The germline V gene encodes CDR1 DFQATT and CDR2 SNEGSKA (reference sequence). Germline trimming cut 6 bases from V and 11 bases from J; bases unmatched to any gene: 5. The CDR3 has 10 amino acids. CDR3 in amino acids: CSADRVLAFF. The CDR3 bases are TGCAGTGCGGACAGGGTGCTGGCTTTCTTT.

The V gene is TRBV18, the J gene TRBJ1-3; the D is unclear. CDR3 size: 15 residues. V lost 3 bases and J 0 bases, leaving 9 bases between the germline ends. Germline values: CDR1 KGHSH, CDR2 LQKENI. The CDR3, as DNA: TGTGCCAGCTCACCCTCTCCTCTCTCTGGAAACACCATATATTTT. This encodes CASSPSPLSGNTIYF.

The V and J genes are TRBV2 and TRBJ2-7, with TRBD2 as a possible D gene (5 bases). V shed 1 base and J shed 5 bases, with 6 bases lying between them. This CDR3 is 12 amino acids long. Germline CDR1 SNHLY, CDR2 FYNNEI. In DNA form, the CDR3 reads TGTGCCAGCAGTGAAGGAGGGAACGAGCAGTACTTC. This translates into CASSEGGNEQYF.

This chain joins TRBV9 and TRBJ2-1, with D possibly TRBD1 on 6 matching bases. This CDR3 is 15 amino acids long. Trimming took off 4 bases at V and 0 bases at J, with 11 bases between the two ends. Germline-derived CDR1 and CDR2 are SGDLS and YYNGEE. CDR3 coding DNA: TGTGCCAGCAGCATAGAAGGGGGCTCCTACAATGAGCAGTTCTTC. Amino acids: CASSIEGGSYNEQFF.

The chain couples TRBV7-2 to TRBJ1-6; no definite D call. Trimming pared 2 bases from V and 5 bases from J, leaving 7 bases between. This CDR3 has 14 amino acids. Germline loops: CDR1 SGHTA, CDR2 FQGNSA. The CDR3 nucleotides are TGTGCCAGCAGCTTAAGTGGGAATAATTCACCCCTCCACTTT. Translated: CASSLSGNNSPLHF.

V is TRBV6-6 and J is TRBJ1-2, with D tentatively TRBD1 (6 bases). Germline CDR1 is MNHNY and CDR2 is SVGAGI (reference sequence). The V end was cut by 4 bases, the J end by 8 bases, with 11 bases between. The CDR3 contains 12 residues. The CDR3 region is CASSSRGEGYTF. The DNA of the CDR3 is TGTGCCAGCAGTTCCAGGGGCGAAGGCTACACCTTC.

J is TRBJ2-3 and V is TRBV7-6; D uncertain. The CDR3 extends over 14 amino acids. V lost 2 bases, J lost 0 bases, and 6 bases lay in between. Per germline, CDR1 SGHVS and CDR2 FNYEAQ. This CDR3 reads CASSLRSSTDTQYF. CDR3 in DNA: TGTGCCAGCAGCTTACGGAGTAGCACAGATACGCAGTATTTT.

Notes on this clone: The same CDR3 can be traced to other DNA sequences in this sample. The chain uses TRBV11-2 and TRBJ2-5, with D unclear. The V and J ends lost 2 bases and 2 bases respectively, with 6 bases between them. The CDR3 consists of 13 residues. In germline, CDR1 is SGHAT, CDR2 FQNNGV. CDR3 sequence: CASSLNSQETQYF. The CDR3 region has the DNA TGTGCCAGCAGCTTAAATAGTCAAGAGACCCAGTACTTC.

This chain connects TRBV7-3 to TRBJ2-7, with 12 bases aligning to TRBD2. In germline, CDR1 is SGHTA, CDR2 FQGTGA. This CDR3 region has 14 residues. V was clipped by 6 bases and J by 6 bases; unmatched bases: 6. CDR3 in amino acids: CASRPSGGAFEQYF. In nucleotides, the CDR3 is TGTGCCAGCAGACCTAGCGGGGGGGCCTTCGAGCAGTACTTC.

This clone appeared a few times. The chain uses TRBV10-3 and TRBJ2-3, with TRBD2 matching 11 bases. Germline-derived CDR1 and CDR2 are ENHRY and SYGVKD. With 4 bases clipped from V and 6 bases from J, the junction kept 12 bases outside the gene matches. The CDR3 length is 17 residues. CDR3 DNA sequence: TGTGCCATCAGTGGGCCGACTAGCGGGGAGGTAGTGGATACGCAGTATTTT. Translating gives CAISGPTSGEVVDTQYF.

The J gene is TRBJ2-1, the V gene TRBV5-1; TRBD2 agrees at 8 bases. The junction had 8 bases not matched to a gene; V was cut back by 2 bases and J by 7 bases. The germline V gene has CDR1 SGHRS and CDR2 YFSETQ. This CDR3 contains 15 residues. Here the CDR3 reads CASSFLAGGENEQFF. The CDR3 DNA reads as TGCGCCAGCAGCTTCCTGGCGGGGGGCGAAAATGAGCAGTTCTTC.

CDR3 protein: CASGPAGGTEAFF. In DNA form, the CDR3 reads TGCGCCTCCGGGCCCGCGGGGGGGACTGAAGCTTTCTTT. The rearrangement uses TRBV5-1 and TRBJ1-1; tentative D call: TRBD1 (5 bases). The CDR3 is 13 amino acids. Trimming removed 10 bases from V and 5 bases from J, with 18 bases in between. CDR1 SGHRS and CDR2 YFSETQ come from the germline V gene. The whole variable domain, filled in from reference TRBV5-1 and TRBJ1-1, reads KAGVTQTPRYLIKTRGQQVTLSCSPISGHRSVSWYQQTPGQGLQFLFEYFSETQRNKGNFPGRFSGRQFSNSRSEMNVSTLELGDSALYLCASGPAGGTEAFFGQGTRLTVV.

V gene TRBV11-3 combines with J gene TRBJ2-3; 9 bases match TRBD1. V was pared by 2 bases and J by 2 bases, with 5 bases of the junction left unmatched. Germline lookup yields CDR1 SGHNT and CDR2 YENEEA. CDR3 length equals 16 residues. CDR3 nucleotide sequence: TGTGCCAGCAGCTTATTCGGACAGGGGTCCACAGATACGCAGTATTTT. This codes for CASSLFGQGSTDTQYF.

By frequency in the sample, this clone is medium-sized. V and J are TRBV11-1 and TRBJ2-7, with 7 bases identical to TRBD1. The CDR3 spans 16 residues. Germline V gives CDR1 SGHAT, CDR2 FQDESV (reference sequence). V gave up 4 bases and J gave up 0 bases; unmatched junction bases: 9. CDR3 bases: TGTGCCAGCAGCTATTCCACAGGGGCGCTCTCCTACGAGCAGTACTTC. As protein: CASSYSTGALSYEQYF.

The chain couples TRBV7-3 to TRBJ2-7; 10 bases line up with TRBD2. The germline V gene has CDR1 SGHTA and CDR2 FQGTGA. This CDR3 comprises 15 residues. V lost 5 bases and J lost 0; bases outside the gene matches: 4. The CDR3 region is CASSALAGASYEQYF. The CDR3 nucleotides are TGTGCCAGCAGCGCGCTAGCGGGGGCCTCCTACGAGCAGTACTTC. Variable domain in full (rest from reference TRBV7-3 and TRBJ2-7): GAGVSQTPSNKVTEKGKYVELRCDPISGHTALYWYRQSLGQGPEFLIYFQGTGAADDSGLPNDRFFAVRPEGSVSTLKIQRTERGDSAVYLCASSALAGASYEQYFGPGTRLTVT.

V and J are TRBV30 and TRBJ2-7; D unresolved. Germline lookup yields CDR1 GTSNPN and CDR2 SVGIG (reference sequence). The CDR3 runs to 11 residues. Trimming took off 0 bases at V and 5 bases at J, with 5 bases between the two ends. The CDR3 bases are TGTGCCTGGAGTGTACTCCACGAGCAGTACTTC. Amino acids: CAWSVLHEQYF.

The CDR3 loop is CASRKRTENSYNSPLHF. For the CDR3, the DNA is TGTGCCAGTAGGAAACGGACAGAGAACTCCTATAATTCACCCCTCCACTTT. This sequence joins TRBV19 and TRBJ1-6; perhaps TRBD1 as D (6 bases). The ends were cut back, 6 bases at V and 0 bases at J, with 15 bases in the middle. The CDR3 covers 17 residues. Germline assignment: CDR1 LNHDA and CDR2 SQIVND (reference sequence).

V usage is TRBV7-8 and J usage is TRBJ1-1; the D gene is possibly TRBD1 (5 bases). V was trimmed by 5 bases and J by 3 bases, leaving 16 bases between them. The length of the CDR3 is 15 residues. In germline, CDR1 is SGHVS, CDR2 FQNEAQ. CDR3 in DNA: TGTGCCAGCAGCCCCCCGGGCCGGGGGTACACTGAAGCTTTCTTT. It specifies CASSPPGRGYTEAFF.

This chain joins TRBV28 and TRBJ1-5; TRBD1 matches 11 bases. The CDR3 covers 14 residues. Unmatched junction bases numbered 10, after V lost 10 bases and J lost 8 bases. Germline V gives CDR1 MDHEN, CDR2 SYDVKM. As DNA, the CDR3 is TGTGCCACCGCCGGGACAGGGGGAAGGAAGCCCCAGCATTTT. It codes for CATAGTGGRKPQHF.

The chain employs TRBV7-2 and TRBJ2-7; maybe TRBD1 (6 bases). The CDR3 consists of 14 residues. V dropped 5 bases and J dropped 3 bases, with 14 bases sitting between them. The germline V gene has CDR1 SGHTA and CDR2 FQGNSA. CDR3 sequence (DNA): TGTGCCAGCAGCCCCCAGGGGATCGACTACGAGCAGTACTTC. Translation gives CASSPQGIDYEQYF.

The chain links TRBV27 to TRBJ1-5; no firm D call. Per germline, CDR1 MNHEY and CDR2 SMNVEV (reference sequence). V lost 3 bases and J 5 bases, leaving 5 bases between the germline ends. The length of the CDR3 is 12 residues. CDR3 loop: CASSFIDQPQHF. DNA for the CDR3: TGTGCCAGCAGTTTCATTGATCAGCCCCAGCATTTT.

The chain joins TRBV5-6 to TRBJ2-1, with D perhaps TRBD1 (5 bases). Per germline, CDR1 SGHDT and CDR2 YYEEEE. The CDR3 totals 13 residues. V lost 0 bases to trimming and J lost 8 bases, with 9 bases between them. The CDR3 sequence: CASSLAGLDEQFF. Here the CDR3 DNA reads TGTGCCAGCAGCTTGGCAGGGTTGGATGAGCAGTTCTTC.

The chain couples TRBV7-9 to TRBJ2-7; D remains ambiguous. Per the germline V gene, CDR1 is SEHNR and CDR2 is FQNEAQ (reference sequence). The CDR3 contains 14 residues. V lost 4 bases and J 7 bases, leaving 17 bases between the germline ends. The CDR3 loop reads CASSSSKGLWEQYF. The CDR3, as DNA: TGTGCCAGCAGCTCCAGTAAGGGTCTGTGGGAGCAGTACTTC.